This T cell receptor (beta chain) was recorded in a study of early T cells in non-severe SARS-CoV-2 infection. In the study overall: From unsorted whole blood, bulk RNA was sequenced, and the chains remained unpaired. Findings of the study overall: In VDJdb matching, anti-spike CD8 responses were favored while private and CD4 specificities went missing.

CDR1 and CDR2 from the germline V gene are SGHRS and YFSETQ. CDR3 length: 14 amino acids. J gave up 12 bases and V 0 bases, and 7 bases lay outside the gene matches. Turning to this clonotype: Its antigen is currently unknown.

The TCR library protocol was used to attach unique molecular identifiers. These identifiers were attached to individual cDNA molecules. One entry per CDR3 protein, called by TCRdb with MiXCR from the 5' RACE reads. The sample records approximately 52,000 distinct CDR3 sequences, under 15% being singletons. This chain uses TRBV5-1 with TRBJ2-1; 9 nucleotides line up with TRBD1. This TCR derives from an adult who was a healthcare worker with PCR-confirmed SARS-CoV-2 infection or an uninfected control (not recorded which). The sequenced sample was whole blood, obtained at baseline. As DNA, the CDR3 is TGCGCCAGCAGCTTGGCTGGGACAGGGAGCTTGCAGTTCTTC. This sequence encodes CASSLAGTGSLQFF.